These 14 T cell receptor beta chains were all obtained from the same sample, sequenced in a study of blood T cell repertoires in COVID-19. Sequencing was performed with immunoSEQ multiplex PCR; in TCRdb, only in-frame clones are kept and a portion is missing. This table has approximately 66,000 clones, roughly 84% appearing once. What was sequenced was peripheral blood. These receptors all stem from a man aged 50-60 years with active COVID-19.

The chain couples TRBV7-8 to TRBJ1-2, with D tentatively TRBD1 (5 bases). CDR3 length: 14 residues. Germline V CDR1 and CDR2: SGHVS, FQNEAQ. Trimming removed 1 base from V and 4 bases from J, with 10 bases in between. CDR3 loop: CASSLDLGLYGYTF. CDR3 sequence (DNA): TGTGCCAGCAGCTTAGACCTGGGGCTCTATGGCTACACCTTC.

The chain couples TRBV15 to TRBJ2-5; unclear D gene. V shed 0 bases and J shed 5 bases, with 4 bases lying between them. Germline V gene data show CDR1 as LNHNV and CDR2 as YYDKDF (reference sequence). The CDR3 length is 12 residues. CDR3 sequence: CATSRDQETQYF. In nucleotides, the CDR3 is TGTGCCACCAGCAGAGATCAGGAGACCCAGTACTTC.

This rearrangement joins TRBV6-5 to TRBJ2-1, with D tentatively TRBD2 (6 bases). Trimming removed 6 bases at V and 7 bases at J, with 19 bases between. Germline CDR1 MNHEY, CDR2 SVGAGI. This CDR3 contains 15 residues. CDR3 amino acids: CASSITSPGINEQFF. CDR3 nucleotides: TGTGCCAGCAGCATCACTAGCCCGGGGATAAATGAGCAGTTCTTC.

The chain recombines TRBV10-2 with TRBJ2-1, with 7 bases lining up with TRBD2. Trimming removed 7 bases from V and 3 bases from J; junction bases left unmatched: 15. CDR1 and CDR2 (germline): WSHSY, SAAADI. This CDR3 has 17 amino acids. CDR3 loop: CASTQFGGGRGYNEQFF. The CDR3 DNA reads as TGCGCCAGCACCCAATTTGGGGGGGGTAGGGGCTACAATGAGCAGTTCTTC.

V usage is TRBV7-9 and J usage is TRBJ2-1, with 9 positions matching TRBD2. This CDR3 is 16 amino acids long. Germline V gene lookup returns CDR1 SEHNR and CDR2 FQNEAQ (reference sequence). V lost 4 bases to trimming and J lost 6 bases; unmatched junction nucleotides: 10. The CDR3 loop is CASSYSGTSLGNEQFF. In DNA form, the CDR3 reads TGTGCCAGCAGCTACAGCGGGACTAGCTTAGGCAATGAGCAGTTCTTC.

The J gene is TRBJ1-5, the V gene TRBV15; possible D gene TRBD1, 5 bases. V was cut by 0 bases and J by 6 bases, with 18 bases left in between. Germline V lookup: CDR1 LNHNV, CDR2 YYDKDF (reference sequence). The CDR3 runs 17 residues. DNA for the CDR3: TGTGCCACCAGCAGAGACGGTTCCAGGGCCGGCCGTCAGCCCCAGCATTTT. It specifies CATSRDGSRAGRQPQHF.

The chain uses TRBV19 and TRBJ1-1; weak D call: TRBD1 (5 bases). The CDR3 consists of 16 residues. The V and J ends lost 5 bases and 13 bases respectively, with 29 bases between them. Looked up from germline, CDR1 is LNHDA and CDR2 is SQIVND (reference sequence). The CDR3 sequence is CASSLIEGGAGRRFFF. As DNA, the CDR3 is TGTGCCAGTAGTCTCATAGAGGGTGGTGCGGGGCGCAGGTTTTTCTTT.

This clone was counted a few times. The rearrangement joins TRBV11-2 to TRBJ2-2; D remains ambiguous. Germline CDR1 and CDR2: SGHAT and FQNNGV. Between the trimmed V and J ends, which lost 3 bases and 0 bases, there was a span of 2 bases. This CDR3 contains 13 residues. As DNA, the CDR3 is TGTGCCAGCAGCTTTACGAACACCGGGGAGCTGTTTTTT. This sequence encodes CASSFTNTGELFF.

V and J are TRBV12-5 and TRBJ1-2, with 10 bases lining up with TRBD1. The germline gives CDR1 LGHNT, CDR2 FRNRAP. V shed 5 bases, J shed 3 bases, and the junction held 12 bases outside the gene matches. The CDR3 length is 17 residues. The CDR3: CASGRDKGTGEYYGYTF. In DNA, the CDR3 is TGTGCTAGTGGTCGGGACAAGGGGACAGGGGAGTACTATGGCTACACCTTC.

In this sample, this clone turned up once. The chain employs TRBV18 and TRBJ2-1; TRBD2 agrees at 8 bases. Trimming took 1 base from V and 6 from J; bases not matched to a gene: 2. Per the germline V gene, CDR1 is KGHSH and CDR2 is LQKENI. The CDR3 totals 14 residues. The CDR3, as DNA: TGTGCCAGCTCACCACTCGGGAGGGCCAATGAGCAGTTCTTC. The encoded protein is CASSPLGRANEQFF.

The CDR3 sequence is CASSGLQESSYNSPLHF. The CDR3 DNA follows: TGTGCCAGCAGTGGCCTACAGGAGAGCTCCTATAATTCACCCCTCCACTTT. V usage is TRBV6-1 and J usage is TRBJ1-6; a weak D match, TRBD1 (5 bases). Germline V lookup: CDR1 MNHNS, CDR2 SASEGT. There are 17 residues in the CDR3. Trimming cost V 4 bases and J 0 bases, with 13 bases left between them.

CDR3 loop: CASSPLVTEETQYF. CDR3 DNA: TGTGCCAGCTCACCACTGGTAACAGAAGAGACCCAGTACTTC. The chain combines TRBV18 with TRBJ2-5, with D uncertain. From germline, CDR1 is KGHSH and CDR2 LQKENI. Trimming left V 1 base short and J 3 bases short, with 9 bases between. The CDR3 loop spans 14 amino acids. Supplemented by reference TRBV18 and TRBJ2-5, the full variable domain reads NAGVMQNPRHLVRRRGQEARLRCSPMKGHSHVYWYRQLPEEGLKFMVYLQKENIIDESGMPKERFSAEFPKEGPSILRIQQVVRGDSAAYFCASSPLVTEETQYFGPGTRLLVL.

V and J are TRBV10-3 and TRBJ2-5, with D hard to call. Germline CDR1 and CDR2: ENHRY and SYGVKD. The CDR3 covers 13 residues. V was clipped by 0 bases and J by 3 bases, with 5 bases between them. The CDR3 DNA follows: TGTGCCATCAGTGAGTCTCCAGAAGAGACCCAGTACTTC. It is translated as CAISESPEETQYF.

The chain has TRBV5-1 and TRBJ2-1; 11 nucleotides match TRBD2. The CDR3 has 16 residues. Per germline, CDR1 SGHRS and CDR2 YFSETQ. After removal of 5 bases from V and 5 bases from J, the junction contained 9 bases not matched to a gene. CDR3: CASRWVTSGSNNEQFF. Here the CDR3 DNA reads TGCGCCAGCAGGTGGGTTACTAGCGGGAGTAACAATGAGCAGTTCTTC.